The TCR beta chain under discussion was sequenced for a study of beta chain features in type 1 diabetes. Study findings and constraints: Insertions were fewer and deletions more numerous at VDJ junctions in type 1 diabetes patients. Healthy donors had naive, central memory and Treg TCRB repertoires that appeared less similar than those seen among patients.

In its sample, this clone was seen a few times. The target antigen is unknown. Expressed TCRB transcripts were sequenced because the entire RNA isolate underwent reverse transcription. Sequencing used immunoSEQ multiplex PCR; TCRdb keeps in-frame clones, though not all of them. This sample has 900,000 or so clones, with roughly 16% found just once. The TCR sequence derives from a woman between 18 and 29 years old in good health. The sample comprised naive CD4+ T cells from blood.

For the CDR3, the DNA is TGCGCCAGCAGCCCTACGGCCGGACAAATCCATGGCTACACCTTC. It translates to CASSPTAGQIHGYTF. V is TRBV5-1 and J is TRBJ1-2; tentatively, D is TRBD1 (5 bases). CDR3 size: 15 residues. CDR1 and CDR2 (germline): SGHRS, YFSETQ. V was clipped by 4 bases and J by 6 bases, with 19 bases between them. Combining the CDR3 with reference TRBV5-1 and TRBJ1-2 gives the whole variable domain KAGVTQTPRYLIKTRGQQVTLSCSPISGHRSVSWYQQTPGQGLQFLFEYFSETQRNKGNFPGRFSGRQFSNSRSEMNVSTLELGDSALYLCASSPTAGQIHGYTFGSGTRLTVV.